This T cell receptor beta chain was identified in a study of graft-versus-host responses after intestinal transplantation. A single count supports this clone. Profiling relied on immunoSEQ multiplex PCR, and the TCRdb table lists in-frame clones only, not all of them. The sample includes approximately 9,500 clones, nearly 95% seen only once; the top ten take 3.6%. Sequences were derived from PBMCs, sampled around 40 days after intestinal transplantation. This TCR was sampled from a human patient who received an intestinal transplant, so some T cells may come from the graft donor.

The CDR3 reads CASREGWQYF. CDR3 sequence (DNA): TGTGCCAGCAGGGAGGGTTGGCAGTACTTC. V gene TRBV2 combines with J gene TRBJ2-7; perhaps TRBD2 as D (6 bases). V was shortened by 6 bases and J by 9 bases, with 9 bases between the two germline ends. Germline V gives CDR1 SNHLY, CDR2 FYNNEI. This CDR3 is built from 10 residues.